This T cell receptor beta chain appears in the sequencing data of a study of metastatic and nonmetastatic thyroid tumors. About the research overall: Repertoire comparison spanned blood and tumor or nodule tissue of malignant and benign thyroid patients.

Points from the study as a whole: According to reports, the diversity of TCR beta was significantly higher in malignant thyroid tumors than in benign nodules, and this held in both blood and tumor samples.

Original handling: Differences in CDR3 between clinicopathological groups were drawn on to build a classifier intended to discriminate distant-metastatic papillary thyroid cancer patients. MiXCR reprocessed the PCR reads for TCRdb. It is TCRdb's table, rather than the study itself, that gives the V and J calls and clone size. The sample consists of 9,000 to 9,500 clones, approximately 32% of them appearing once. Germline-derived CDR1 and CDR2 are MGHRA and YSYEKL. The V end was cut by 4 bases, the J end by 0 bases, with 7 bases between. The CDR3 has 14 residues. Until they underwent thyroid surgery, no patient had received any treatment. This clone occurred many times. The antigen remains unidentified.

The receptor comes from a female donor with papillary thyroid cancer or a benign thyroid nodule (not recorded which). Some clones in this sample may be carry-over from other donors' samples. The chain recombines TRBV4-1 with TRBJ1-3; D is uncertain. Sequenced sample: adjacent normal tissue. CDR3 bases: TGCGCCAGCAGCCCGGTCTTCTCTGGAAACACCATATATTTT. Protein: CASSPVFSGNTIYF.